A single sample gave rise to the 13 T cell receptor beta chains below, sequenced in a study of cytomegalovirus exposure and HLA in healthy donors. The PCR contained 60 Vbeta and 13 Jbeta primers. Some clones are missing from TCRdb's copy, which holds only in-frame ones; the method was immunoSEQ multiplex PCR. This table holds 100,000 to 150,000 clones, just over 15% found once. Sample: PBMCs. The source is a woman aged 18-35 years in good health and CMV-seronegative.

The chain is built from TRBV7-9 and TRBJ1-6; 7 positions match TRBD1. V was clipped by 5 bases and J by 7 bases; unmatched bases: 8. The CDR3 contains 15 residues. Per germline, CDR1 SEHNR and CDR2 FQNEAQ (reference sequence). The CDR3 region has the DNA TGTGCCAGCAGCCCAGGGACAGCGCCAAATTCACCCCTCCACTTT. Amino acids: CASSPGTAPNSPLHF.

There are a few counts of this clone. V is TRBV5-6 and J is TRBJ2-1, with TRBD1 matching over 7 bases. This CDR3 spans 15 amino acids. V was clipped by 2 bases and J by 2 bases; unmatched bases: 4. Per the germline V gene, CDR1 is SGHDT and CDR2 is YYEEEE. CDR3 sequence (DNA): TGTGCCAGCAGCTTTGGGGACAGCCCCTACAATGAGCAGTTCTTC. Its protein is CASSFGDSPYNEQFF.

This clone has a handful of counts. Written as DNA, the CDR3 is TGTGCCAGCAGTGAAGGGACAGATTTCTATGGCTACACCTTC. Its translation is CASSEGTDFYGYTF. This chain uses TRBV2 with TRBJ1-2; possibly TRBD1 for D (6 bases). Looked up from germline, CDR1 is SNHLY and CDR2 is FYNNEI. The CDR3 extends over 14 amino acids. V shed 1 base and J shed 4 bases, with 10 bases lying between them.

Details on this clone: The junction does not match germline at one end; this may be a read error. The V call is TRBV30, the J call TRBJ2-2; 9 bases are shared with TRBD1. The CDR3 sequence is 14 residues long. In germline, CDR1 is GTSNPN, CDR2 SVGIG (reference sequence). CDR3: CAWRGTGSTGDLFF. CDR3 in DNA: TGTGCCTGGAGGGGGACAGGGTCGACCGGGGATCTGTTTTTT.

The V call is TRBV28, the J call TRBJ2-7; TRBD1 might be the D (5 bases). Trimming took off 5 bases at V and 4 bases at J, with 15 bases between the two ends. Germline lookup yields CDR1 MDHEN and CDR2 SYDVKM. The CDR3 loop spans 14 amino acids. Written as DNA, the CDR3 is TGTGCCAGCAGTCCTGCTCAGGGTTGGTACGAGCAGTACTTC. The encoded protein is CASSPAQGWYEQYF.

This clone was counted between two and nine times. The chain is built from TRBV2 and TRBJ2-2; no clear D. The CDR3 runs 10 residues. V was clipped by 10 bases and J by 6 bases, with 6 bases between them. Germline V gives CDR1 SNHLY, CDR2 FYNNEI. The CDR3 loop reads CATQPGELFF. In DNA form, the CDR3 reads TGTGCCACACAACCCGGGGAGCTGTTTTTT. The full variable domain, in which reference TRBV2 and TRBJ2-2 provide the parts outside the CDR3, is EPEVTQTPSHQVTQMGQEVILRCVPISNHLYFYWYRQILGQKVEFLVSFYNNEISEKSEIFDDQFSVERPDGSNFTLKIRSTKLEDSAMYFCATQPGELFFGEGSRLTVL.

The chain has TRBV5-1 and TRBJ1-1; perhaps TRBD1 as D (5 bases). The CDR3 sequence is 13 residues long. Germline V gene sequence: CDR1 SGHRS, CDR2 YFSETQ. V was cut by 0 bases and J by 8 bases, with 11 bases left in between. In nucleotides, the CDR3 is TGCGCCAGCAGCTTGGCGGCAGGGTCGGAAGCTTTCTTT. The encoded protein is CASSLAAGSEAFF.

CDR3 amino acids: CASSLPRGRNEQFF. The CDR3 nucleotides are TGTGCCAGCAGCTTGCCCAGGGGTCGGAATGAGCAGTTCTTC. The chain is built from TRBV5-6 and TRBJ2-1, with TRBD1 as a possible D gene (6 bases). Looked up from germline, CDR1 is SGHDT and CDR2 is YYEEEE. The CDR3 is made up of 14 amino acids. Trimming took 1 base from V and 7 from J, leaving 12 bases between them.

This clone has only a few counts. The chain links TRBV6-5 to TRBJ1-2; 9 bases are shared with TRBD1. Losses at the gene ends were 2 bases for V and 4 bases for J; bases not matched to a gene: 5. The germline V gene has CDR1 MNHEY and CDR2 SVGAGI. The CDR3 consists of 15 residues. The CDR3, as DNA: TGTGCCAGCAGTTACCAGGGACAGGGAGCCTATGGCTACACCTTC. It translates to CASSYQGQGAYGYTF.

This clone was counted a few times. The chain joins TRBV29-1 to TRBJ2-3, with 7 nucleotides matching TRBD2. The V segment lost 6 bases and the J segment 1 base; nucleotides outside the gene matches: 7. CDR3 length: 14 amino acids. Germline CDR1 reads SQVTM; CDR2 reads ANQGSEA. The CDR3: CSVAASGRTDTQYF. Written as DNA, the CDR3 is TGCAGCGTCGCGGCTAGCGGCCGCACAGATACGCAGTATTTT.

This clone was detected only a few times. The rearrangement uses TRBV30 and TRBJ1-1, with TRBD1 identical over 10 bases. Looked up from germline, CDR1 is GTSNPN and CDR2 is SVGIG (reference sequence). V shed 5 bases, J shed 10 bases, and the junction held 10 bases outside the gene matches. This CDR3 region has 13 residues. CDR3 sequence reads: CAWETGGKIAAFF. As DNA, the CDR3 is TGTGCCTGGGAGACAGGGGGCAAGATTGCAGCTTTCTTT.

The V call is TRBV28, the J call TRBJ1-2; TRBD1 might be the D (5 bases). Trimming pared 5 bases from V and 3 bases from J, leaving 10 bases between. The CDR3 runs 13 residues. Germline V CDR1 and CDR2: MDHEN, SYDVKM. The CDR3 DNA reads TGTGCCAGCAGTACGACAGCTCACTATGGCTACACCTTC. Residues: CASSTTAHYGYTF.

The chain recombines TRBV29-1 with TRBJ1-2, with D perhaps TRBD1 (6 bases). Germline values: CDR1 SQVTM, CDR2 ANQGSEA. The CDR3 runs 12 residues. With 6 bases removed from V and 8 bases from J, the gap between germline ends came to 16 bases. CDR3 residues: CSVPGGAGGYTF. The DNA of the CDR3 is TGCAGCGTCCCGGGGGGGGCGGGAGGCTACACCTTC. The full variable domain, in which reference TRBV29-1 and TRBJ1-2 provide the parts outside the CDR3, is SAVISQKPSRDICQRGTSLTIQCQVDSQVTMMFWYRQQPGQSLTLIATANQGSEATYESGFVIDKFPISRPNLTFSTLTVSNMSPEDSSIYLCSVPGGAGGYTFGSGTRLTVV.